A single sample gave rise to the 8 T cell receptor beta chains below, sequenced in a study of CD8+CD57+ T cells in acquired aplastic anemia. CD8+CD57+ cell expansion had been shown by flow cytometry in patients chosen for sequencing. The study profiled TCR beta VDJ and CDR3 using genomic DNA as template. TCRdb reanalysed the reads using MiXCR and keeps one entry per CDR3 protein. The sample lists about 58,000 distinct CDR3 sequences; around 57% were seen once. Sequencing was performed on sorted CD4+, CD8+, or CD8+CD57+ T cells (not recorded which) from PBMCs. These receptors were taken from a human donor with aplastic anemia.

This clonotype qualifies as medium-sized. The chain is built from TRBV7-9 and TRBJ1-2; D ambiguous. V was pared by 7 bases and J by 3 bases, with 6 bases between. This CDR3 contains 11 residues. Germline lookup yields CDR1 SEHNR and CDR2 FQNEAQ (reference sequence). CDR3 sequence (DNA): TGTGCCAGCAACAACTACTATGGCTACACCTTC. Translating it yields CASNNYYGYTF.

A word on this clonotype: The junction shows a germline mismatch at one end, possibly a read error. J is TRBJ2-5 and V is TRBV19, with a weak D call TRBD2 (5 bases). Looked up from germline, CDR1 is LNHDA and CDR2 is SQIVND (reference sequence). The CDR3 is 11 residues long. Here the CDR3 DNA reads TGTGCCAGTAGTACCTGGGAGACCCAGCACTTC. Protein sequence: CASSTWETQHF.

This clonotype has at least ten counts. J is TRBJ2-1 and V is TRBV7-8; 7 positions agree with TRBD1. The CDR3 spans 15 residues. The V and J ends lost 5 bases and 5 bases, in that order; junction bases with no gene match: 9. Germline V gene lookup returns CDR1 SGHVS and CDR2 FQNEAQ. The CDR3 DNA reads as TGTGCCAGCAGCCTCATAGGGGGCAATAACAATGAGCAGTTCTTC. Translated: CASSLIGGNNNEQFF. The variable domain in full, completed from reference TRBV7-8 and TRBJ2-1, reads GAGVSQSPRYKVAKRGQDVALRCDPISGHVSLFWYQQALGQGPEFLTYFQNEAQLDKSGLPSDRFFAERPEGSVSTLKIQRTQQEDSAVYLCASSLIGGNNNEQFFGPGTRLTVL.

The chain joins TRBV7-9 to TRBJ1-2, with D hard to call. The germline gives CDR1 SEHNR, CDR2 FQNEAQ (reference sequence). The V end was cut by 1 base, the J end by 3 bases, with 6 bases between. The CDR3 is 13 residues long. DNA for the CDR3: TGTGCCAGCAGCTTAGGAGGGCACTATGGCTACACCTTC. Translating gives CASSLGGHYGYTF.

CDR3 DNA sequence: TGTGCCATCAGTGAAAATAGGGACTATGGCTACACCTTC. This encodes CAISENRDYGYTF. The chain joins TRBV10-3 to TRBJ1-2; no definite D call. The V end lost 3 bases, the J end lost 3 bases, and 8 bases lay between the germline ends. CDR1 ENHRY and CDR2 SYGVKD come from the germline V gene. There are 13 residues in the CDR3.

This clonotype was seen repeatedly, ten times or more. The DNA of the CDR3 is TGTGCCAGCAGTGAAGGTGGGAGGCTTCTCTCGGTC. Amino acid sequence: CASSEGGRLLSV. The chain carries TRBV2 and TRBJ2-7, with D perhaps TRBD2 (6 bases). CDR3 length equals 12 residues. CDR1 and CDR2 from the germline V gene are SNHLY and FYNNEI.

The rearrangement links TRBV19 to TRBJ1-5; D possibly corresponds to TRBD1 (5 bases). The germline V gene encodes CDR1 LNHDA and CDR2 SQIVND (reference sequence). V dropped 4 bases and J dropped 0 bases, with 10 bases sitting between them. The CDR3 extends over 15 amino acids. CDR3 residues: CASSTGTYSNQPQHF. CDR3 nucleotides: TGTGCCAGTAGTACAGGGACGTATAGCAATCAGCCCCAGCATTTT.

The chain carries TRBV2 and TRBJ1-6; 7 bases fit TRBD1. The CDR3 is made up of 14 amino acids. Germline CDR1 SNHLY, CDR2 FYNNEI. J lost 5 bases, V lost 4 bases, and 2 bases had no gene match. The CDR3, as DNA: TGTGCCAGCAGTGCCGACAGGGATAATTCACCCCTCCACTTT. It codes for CASSADRDNSPLHF.